The entry below gives a single T cell receptor beta chain sequence along with its context. What it recognizes is unknown. These data come from a study of T cell responses to AZD1222 COVID-19 vaccine. Study-wide results and limits: Spike regions recognized by vaccine-associated CD4 TCRs spanned the protein, led by 160-218 and 743-854. Baseline seropositivity occurred in only a handful of AZD1222 recipients. Mostly white British, mostly female donors; authors suggested clonal diversity may be underestimated.

V was clipped by 0 bases and J by 8 bases, with 8 bases between them. This CDR3 has 13 amino acids. Germline V gives CDR1 SGDLS, CDR2 YYNGEE. Clones were sequenced by immunoSEQ multiplex PCR, and TCRdb holds only the in-frame ones, with some missing. Here the sample spans 150,000 or so clones, about nine tenths being singletons. Sequences were derived from peripheral blood, sampled on day 0 of AZD1222 vaccination. The chain is built from TRBV9 and TRBJ1-4; D call uncertain. This receptor was identified in an adult in good health. CDR3 loop: CASSVGVGEKLFF. The CDR3 coding sequence is TGTGCCAGCAGCGTAGGGGTCGGCGAAAAACTGTTTTTT.